This T cell receptor beta chain was obtained from a study of CD8+CD57+ T cells in acquired aplastic anemia. The wider study: Sorted CD4+ and CD8+ cells gave a mean 3.2 ug DNA, range roughly 0.18 to 30 ug. General study points: Significance was not reached for CD8+ Simpson's diversity between patients and controls.

Profiling that covered TCR beta VDJ and CDR3 relied on genomic DNA as its template. One entry per CDR3 protein, called by TCRdb with MiXCR from the reads. Seen here are about 170,000 distinct CDR3 sequences, 40% to 50% observed once, and the top ten hold over 0.95%. In the case of this clonotype: Its matching antigen is unknown.

Patients who underwent sequencing had shown CD8+CD57+ cell expansion by flow cytometry. Patients had undergone no therapy by the time their blood was sampled. There are 11 residues in the CDR3. Germline CDR1 DFQATT, CDR2 SNEGSKA (reference sequence). V was shortened by 6 bases and J by 3 bases, with 8 bases between the two germline ends. V gene TRBV20-1 combines with J gene TRBJ1-1; D is undetermined. The sequenced sample was sorted CD4+, CD8+, or CD8+CD57+ T cells (not recorded which) from PBMCs. The origin of this receptor is a human donor with aplastic anemia. Here the CDR3 DNA reads TGCAGTGCCGCTTTTTACACTGAAGCTTTCTTT. It is translated as CSAAFYTEAFF.